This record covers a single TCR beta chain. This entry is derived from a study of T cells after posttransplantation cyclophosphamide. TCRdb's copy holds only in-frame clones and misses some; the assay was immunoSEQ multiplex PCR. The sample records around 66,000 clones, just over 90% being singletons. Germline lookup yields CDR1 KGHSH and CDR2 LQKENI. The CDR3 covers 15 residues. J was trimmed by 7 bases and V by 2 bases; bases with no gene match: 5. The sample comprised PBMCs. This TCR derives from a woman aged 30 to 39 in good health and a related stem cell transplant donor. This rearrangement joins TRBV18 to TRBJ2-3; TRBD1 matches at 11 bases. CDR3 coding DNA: TGTGCCAGCTCACCAACTGGACAGGGGGCGAATACGCAGTATTTT. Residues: CASSPTGQGANTQYF.